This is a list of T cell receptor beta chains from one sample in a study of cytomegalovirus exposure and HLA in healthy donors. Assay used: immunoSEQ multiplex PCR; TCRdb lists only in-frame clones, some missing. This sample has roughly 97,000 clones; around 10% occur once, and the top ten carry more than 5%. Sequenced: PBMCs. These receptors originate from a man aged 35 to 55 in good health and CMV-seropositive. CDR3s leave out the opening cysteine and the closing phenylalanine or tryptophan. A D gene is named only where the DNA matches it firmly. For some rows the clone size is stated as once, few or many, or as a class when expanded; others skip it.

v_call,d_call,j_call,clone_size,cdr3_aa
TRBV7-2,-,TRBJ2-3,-,ASSLLPGVDTQY
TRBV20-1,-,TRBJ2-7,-,SARGHDEQY
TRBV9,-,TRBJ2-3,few,ASSSGDTQY
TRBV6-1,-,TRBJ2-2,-,ASSFFTGELF
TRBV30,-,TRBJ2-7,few,AWSRWGGAPPYEQY
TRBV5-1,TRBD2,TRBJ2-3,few,ASSWGAAGDRDTQY
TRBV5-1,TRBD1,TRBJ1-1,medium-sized,ASRWTGSNTEAF
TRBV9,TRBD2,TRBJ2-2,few,ASSGTELAGAGELF
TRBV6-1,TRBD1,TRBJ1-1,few,ASSDFYRGMNTEAF
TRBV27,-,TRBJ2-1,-,ASSLSPGLARTYEQF
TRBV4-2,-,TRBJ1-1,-,ASSPGVWEDTEAF
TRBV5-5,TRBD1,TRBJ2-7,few,ASSSDRGRYEQY
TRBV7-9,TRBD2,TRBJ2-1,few,ASRTGTSGNEQF
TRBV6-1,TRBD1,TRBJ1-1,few,ASRLGQGYTEAF
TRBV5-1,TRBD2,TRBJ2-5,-,ASSSGAGRRETQY
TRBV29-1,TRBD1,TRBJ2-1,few,SSSGGRTYNEQF
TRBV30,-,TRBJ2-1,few,AWSVPAGEQF
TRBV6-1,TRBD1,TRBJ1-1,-,ASSGQVNTEAF
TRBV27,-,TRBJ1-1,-,ASASVGTEAF
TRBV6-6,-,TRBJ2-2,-,ASSYLAGLTGELF
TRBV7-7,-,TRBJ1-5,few,ASSHGSGNQPQH
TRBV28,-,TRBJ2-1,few,ASSHDSGAASQF
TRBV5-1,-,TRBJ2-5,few,ASSLEGLPQETQY
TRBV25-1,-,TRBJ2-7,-,ASSPTGAYEQY
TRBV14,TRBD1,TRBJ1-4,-,ASSRWDRGNEKLF
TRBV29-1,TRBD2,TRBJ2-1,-,SVLLAGYNEQF
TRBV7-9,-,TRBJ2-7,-,ASSLVERGQEQY
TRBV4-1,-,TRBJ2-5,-,ASSHGWGSMETQY
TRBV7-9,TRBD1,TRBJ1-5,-,ASSPRTGLSNQPQH
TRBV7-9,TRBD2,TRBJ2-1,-,ASSERAGGPNEQF
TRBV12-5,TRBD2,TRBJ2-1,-,ASGLFRWTSGFGGSSYNEQF
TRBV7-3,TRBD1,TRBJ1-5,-,ASSLSGDRVFQPQH
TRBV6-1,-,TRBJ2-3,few,ASSEIQEGTQY
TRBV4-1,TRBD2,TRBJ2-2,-,ASSIAGGAGSGELF
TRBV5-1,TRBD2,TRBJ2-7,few,ASSPSGTSGSPTYEQY
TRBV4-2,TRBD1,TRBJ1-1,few,ASSSGTGGHMSTEAF
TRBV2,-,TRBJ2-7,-,ASTFPYVRGGEQY
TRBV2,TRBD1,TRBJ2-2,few,ATQGAWTGELF
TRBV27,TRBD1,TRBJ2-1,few,ASSLPGQGNEQF
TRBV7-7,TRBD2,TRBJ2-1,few,ASSKNPTSGRSPYNEQF
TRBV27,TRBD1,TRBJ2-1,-,ASSRTGPSYNEQF
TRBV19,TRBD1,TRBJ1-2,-,ASSIYHRGRDYGYT
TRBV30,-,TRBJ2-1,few,AWTWEKRINNEQF
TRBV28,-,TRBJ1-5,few,ASRPPPASNQPQH
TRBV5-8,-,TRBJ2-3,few,ASSPGLPNTQY
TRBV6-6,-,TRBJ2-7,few,ASSQQGYEQY
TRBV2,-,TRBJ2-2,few,ASRGGAALGELF
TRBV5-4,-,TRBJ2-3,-,ASWVGSVGDTQY
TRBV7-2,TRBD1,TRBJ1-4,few,ASSLGGTGKGKLF
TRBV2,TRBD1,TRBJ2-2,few,ASSNQGVNTGELF
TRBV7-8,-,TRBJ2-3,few,ASSFWGENTDTQY
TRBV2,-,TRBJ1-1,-,ASSRQNTEAF
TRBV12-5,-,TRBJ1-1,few,ASGAGQMNTEAF
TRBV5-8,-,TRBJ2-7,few,ASSFFQGSGEQY
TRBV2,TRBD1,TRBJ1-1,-,ASSSTGGTEAF